This T cell receptor beta chain was obtained from a study of T-cell memory formation after mild COVID-19. Study background: The study found TCR clusters largely donor specific.

Of note for this clonotype: The target antigen is unknown.

The study, taken as a whole, reports: Clones contracting across day 15 to 85 had a balanced CD4/CD8 profile; later expanding clones leaned CD4+.

The CDR3 runs 13 residues. Germline CDR1 and CDR2: MNHEY and SVGAGI. The ends lost 8 bases at V and 4 bases at J; junction bases unmatched: 8. 5'RACE primed at constant segments yielded TCR alpha and TCR beta cDNA libraries bearing sample barcodes and UMIs. Via MiXCR, TCRdb re-called the 5' RACE reads, giving one row per CDR3 protein. The sample yields about 320,000 distinct CDR3 sequences, about 13% seen once. Material for sequencing was PBMCs or a T cell subset sorted from them (not recorded which). The J gene is TRBJ2-7, the V gene TRBV6-5, with TRBD1 identical over 7 bases. This TCR derives from a young man who had mild COVID-19 (a few samples of this study predate the infection). Cell type and time point are not known. CDR3 coding DNA: TGTGCCAGCTCCGGGACAGTTCCTTACGAGCAGTACTTC. Encoded protein: CASSGTVPYEQYF.